Shown below are 3 T cell receptor beta chains from a single sample sequenced in a study of blood T cell repertoires in COVID-19. The method was immunoSEQ multiplex PCR; TCRdb's version includes in-frame clones alone and lacks a portion of them. This sample carries about 170,000 clones, 70% to 90% of them seen once, and the ten largest clones take 0.45% to 0.6%. The specimen was peripheral blood. These receptors originate from a man aged 60-69 years with COVID-19, enrolled during active disease.

The chain is built from TRBV5-1 and TRBJ2-2, with 7 bases lining up with TRBD1. Unmatched junction bases numbered 8, after V lost 2 bases and J lost 4 bases. Germline V gene data show CDR1 as SGHRS and CDR2 as YFSETQ. The CDR3 contains 16 residues. CDR3 nucleotide sequence: TGCGCCAGCAGCTTATCACAGGGGCGCATCACCGGGGAGCTGTTTTTT. Translation gives CASSLSQGRITGELFF.

V gene TRBV11-3 combines with J gene TRBJ1-1, with D uncertain. Germline CDR1 is SGHNT and CDR2 is YENEEA. This CDR3 comprises 12 residues. V was shortened by 5 bases and J by 4 bases, with 8 bases between the two germline ends. The DNA for the CDR3 is TGTGCCAGCAGCGAGGGCTTCACTGAAGCTTTCTTT. It yields the protein CASSEGFTEAFF. Based on the CDR3 plus reference TRBV11-3 and TRBJ1-1, the full variable domain is EAGVVQSPRYKIIEKKQPVAFWCNPISGHNTLYWYLQNLGQGPELLIRYENEEAVDDSQLPKDRFSAERLKGVDSTLKIQPAELGDSAVYLCASSEGFTEAFFGQGTRLTVV.

The rearrangement links TRBV3-1 (or the pseudogene TRBV3-2) to TRBJ2-6; TRBD1 agrees at 7 bases. This CDR3 spans 15 amino acids. Per the germline V gene, CDR1 is LGHDT and CDR2 is YNNKEL (reference sequence). V lost 4 bases and J lost 6; bases outside the gene matches: 6. CDR3 in amino acids: CASSLTGAVANVLTF. The CDR3 nucleotides read TGTGCCAGCAGCCTCACAGGGGCTGTGGCCAACGTCCTGACTTTC.